The next 14 T cell receptor beta chains were all read from a single sample in a study of T cells after yellow fever vaccination. TCRdb re-analysed the 5' RACE reads in MiXCR, keeping a single row per CDR3 protein. This repertoire shows 310,000 or so distinct CDR3 sequences, around 6.8% found once; its top ten account for 18%. The source was PBMCs, collected about 41 days after the first yellow fever vaccination. These receptors all come from a man between 18 and 29 years old who received the YFV17D yellow fever vaccine.

This clonotype was counted a few times. The chain combines TRBV12-3 or TRBV12-4 with TRBJ2-4; D might be TRBD1 (6 bases). V dropped 2 bases and J dropped 8 bases, with 10 bases sitting between them. The CDR3 totals 13 residues. This chain's CDR3 is CASSLYRVDIQYF. As DNA, the CDR3 is TGTGCCAGCAGTTTATACAGGGTAGACATTCAGTACTTC.

This clonotype has only a few counts. The chain has TRBV12-3 or TRBV12-4 and TRBJ2-2, with TRBD1 as a possible D gene (5 bases). Trimming took off 0 bases at V and 6 bases at J, with 8 bases between the two ends. The CDR3 covers 14 residues. The CDR3 DNA reads as TGTGCCAGCAGTTTAGCGCAAGGGGCCGGGGAGCTGTTTTTT. Translated: CASSLAQGAGELFF.

The chain links TRBV6-5 to TRBJ2-3, with D perhaps matching TRBD1 (6 bases). The ends were cut back, 2 bases at V and 0 bases at J, with 9 bases in the middle. The CDR3 contains 15 residues. CDR1 and CDR2 from the germline V gene are MNHEY and SVGAGI. In DNA form, the CDR3 reads TGTGCCAGCAGTTACGCAGGACAGAGCACAGATACGCAGTATTTT. Translated, it gives CASSYAGQSTDTQYF.

V gene TRBV6-5 combines with J gene TRBJ2-5; a weak D match, TRBD2 (6 bases). Trimming took off 0 bases at V and 1 base at J, with 12 bases between the two ends. CDR1 is MNHEY, CDR2 SVGAGI, per germline. CDR3 size: 16 residues. In DNA form, the CDR3 reads TGTGCCAGCAGTTACTCTTGGCGGGGAATCCAAGAGACCCAGTACTTC. Residues: CASSYSWRGIQETQYF.

This clonotype was seen a handful of times. This chain uses TRBV14 with TRBJ1-2, with D possibly matching TRBD1 (5 bases). V was trimmed by 1 base and J by 3 bases, leaving 9 bases between them. The CDR3 spans 14 residues. Looked up from germline, CDR1 is SGHDN and CDR2 is FVKESK. In DNA form, the CDR3 reads TGTGCCAGCAGCCAAGGTCGGGACGACTATGGCTACACCTTC. It encodes CASSQGRDDYGYTF.

The chain is built from TRBV18 and TRBJ1-2; D perhaps matches TRBD1 (5 bases). CDR1 KGHSH and CDR2 LQKENI come from the germline V gene. CDR3 length: 15 amino acids. Trimming left V 4 bases short and J 5 bases short, with 17 bases between. Here the CDR3 reads CASSLPRRDLYGYTF. In nucleotides, the CDR3 is TGTGCCAGCTCACTTCCCCGGAGGGACCTGTATGGCTACACCTTC.

This clonotype was recorded a few times. The chain links TRBV29-1 to TRBJ2-2; D is ambiguous. Germline values: CDR1 SQVTM, CDR2 ANQGSEA. The V end was cut by 5 bases, the J end by 1 base, with 8 bases between. The CDR3 consists of 13 residues. In DNA, the CDR3 is TGCAGCGTTTTTTTGCTGAACACCGGGGAGCTGTTTTTT. Amino acid sequence: CSVFLLNTGELFF.

The gene calls are TRBV7-2 and TRBJ1-2; 9 bases map to TRBD1. This CDR3 spans 16 amino acids. The junction had 5 bases not matched to a gene; V was cut back by 1 base and J by 2 bases. Germline V gene sequence: CDR1 SGHTA, CDR2 FQGNSA. The CDR3 sequence is CASSLEGDRANYGYTF. The CDR3 DNA reads as TGTGCCAGCAGCTTAGAGGGGGACAGGGCGAACTATGGCTACACCTTC.

The chain employs TRBV12-3 or TRBV12-4 and TRBJ2-2, with D hard to call. Trimming shortened V by 3 bases and J by 1 base, and 6 bases separated the two germline ends. The CDR3 spans 14 residues. In DNA, the CDR3 is TGTGCCAGCAGTTTTACAGTGAACACCGGGGAGCTGTTTTTT. Amino acids: CASSFTVNTGELFF.

There are many counts of this clonotype. J is TRBJ1-4 and V is TRBV7-2, with D maybe TRBD1 (5 bases). Looked up from germline, CDR1 is SGHTA and CDR2 is FQGNSA. CDR3 length equals 13 residues. V dropped 5 bases and J dropped 5 bases, with 9 bases sitting between them. The CDR3 region has the DNA TGTGCCAGCAGCCAGGGCGGGAATGAAAAACTGTTTTTT. The encoded protein is CASSQGGNEKLFF.

This chain links TRBV4-3 with TRBJ1-6, with D possibly being TRBD1 (5 bases). Trimming removed 3 bases at V and 9 bases at J, with 9 bases between. The CDR3 length is 13 residues. Germline V lookup: CDR1 LGHNA, CDR2 YSLEER. The DNA of the CDR3 is TGCGCCAGCAGCCAGGGAGGGGCTTCACCCCTCCACTTT. Its translation: CASSQGGASPLHF.

This clonotype was observed a handful of times. The chain is built from TRBV24-1 and TRBJ1-5; D call uncertain. This CDR3 comprises 12 residues. Trimming removed 2 bases from V and 5 bases from J, with 3 bases in between. The germline gives CDR1 KGHDR, CDR2 SFDVKD. The chain's CDR3 is CATSDSYQPQHF. Here the CDR3 DNA reads TGTGCCACCAGTGATTCGTATCAGCCCCAGCATTTT.

V and J are TRBV12-3 or TRBV12-4 and TRBJ1-5; 7 bases are a match to TRBD1. V lost 3 bases to trimming and J lost 5 bases; unmatched junction nucleotides: 1. The CDR3 runs 13 residues. CDR3 residues: CASSFDRDQPQHF. The CDR3 bases are TGTGCCAGCAGTTTCGACAGGGATCAGCCCCAGCATTTT.

This clonotype was seen a few times. The chain recombines TRBV30 with TRBJ1-1, with a possible D match to TRBD1 (6 bases). Trimming shortened V by 2 bases and J by 11 bases, and 12 bases separated the two germline ends. The CDR3 extends over 11 amino acids. Germline V gene lookup returns CDR1 GTSNPN and CDR2 SVGIG (reference sequence). The chain's CDR3 is CAWSQQGSAFF. In DNA, the CDR3 is TGTGCCTGGAGTCAACAGGGATCGGCTTTCTTT.